This T cell receptor (beta chain) is drawn from a study of shared T cell receptors in the human thymus. This table comes from immunoSEQ multiplex PCR, and its TCRdb copy is limited to in-frame clones, with some not included. The sample carries more than 550,000 clones, approximately 87% recorded once. This CDR3 is built from 17 residues. Germline V lookup: CDR1 SGHTA, CDR2 FQGNSA. Trimming took 2 bases from V and 0 from J, leaving 14 bases between them. These records were also assigned to another study, of human thymus T cells.

The specimen was thymocytes. This chain connects TRBV7-2 to TRBJ1-3; tentatively, D is TRBD1 (5 bases). This clonotype was obtained from a boy in the first two years of life with a congenital heart defect. CDR3 coding DNA: TGTGCCAGCAGCTTACACAGGACCTCACACTCTGGAAACACCATATATTTT. Protein: CASSLHRTSHSGNTIYF.